The clone carrying this T cell receptor (beta chain) was found many times. Its antigen remains unidentified. Time point indicated: patch test 2, 6 weeks after DPC sensitization. The treatment is: therapeutic diphenylcyclopropenone sensitization with weekly scalp DPC. TCRdb itself ran the RACE reads through MiXCR, one entry per CDR3 protein. This repertoire shows about 400,000 distinct CDR3 sequences, around 6% found once; its top ten account for around 5.8%. This specimen comes from a study of human T cells and chemical hapten exposure. General study points: Expanded TCRs clustered into significantly more large CDR3 similarity groups than controls, the analysis revealed.

Trimming shortened V by 6 bases and J by 8 bases, and 13 bases separated the two germline ends. This CDR3 comprises 11 residues. Germline V gives CDR1 SQVTM, CDR2 ANQGSEA. The source of this sequence is a woman aged 18-35 years with alopecia areata. Some clones in this sample may be carry-over from other donors' samples. The material sequenced was whole blood, taken in connection with sensitization to the hapten diphenylcyclopropenone (DPC). V gene TRBV29-1 combines with J gene TRBJ1-2; D not certain. The CDR3 spells CSVLSGEGYTF. The DNA for the CDR3 is TGCAGCGTGCTCTCCGGGGAGGGCTACACCTTC.